A single sample is the source of the 17 T cell receptor beta chains below, sequenced in a study of blood T cells in healthy people across ages. A sample-barcoded 5' primer and a J-beta primer mix were used in a second PCR of roughly 7 to 11 cycles. Via MiXCR, TCRdb re-called the 5' RACE reads, giving one row per CDR3 protein. The profile covers about 970,000 distinct CDR3 sequences, with around 54% appearing a single time and about a fifth taken by the ten largest. Sequenced material: blood. The origin of the receptors is a woman aged 60-75 years in good health.

Of note for this clonotype: A junction end diverges from the germline sequence, so it may reflect a read error. J is TRBJ2-1 and V is TRBV20-1, with 7 positions matching TRBD2. The CDR3 runs 14 residues. The germline V gene encodes CDR1 DFQATT and CDR2 SNEGSKA (reference sequence). The CDR3 reads CSARDGRRSNEQFF. The CDR3 DNA reads TGCAGTGCTCGAGACGGGAGGAGATCCAATGAGCAGTTCTTC.

The V gene is TRBV2, the J gene TRBJ2-5; TRBD2 agrees at 12 bases. The CDR3 spans 16 residues. With V trimmed by 6 bases and J by 5 bases, 10 bases remained unmatched. Germline assignment: CDR1 SNHLY and CDR2 FYNNEI. Here the CDR3 reads CASSLYGLAGSETQYF. The CDR3 DNA follows: TGTGCCAGCAGCCTATACGGACTAGCGGGAAGCGAGACCCAGTACTTC. Full variable domain (remainder filled in from reference TRBV2 and TRBJ2-5): EPEVTQTPSHQVTQMGQEVILRCVPISNHLYFYWYRQILGQKVEFLVSFYNNEISEKSEIFDDQFSVERPDGSNFTLKIRSTKLEDSAMYFCASSLYGLAGSETQYFGPGTRLLVL.

The chain combines TRBV5-1 with TRBJ2-5; 9 bases fit TRBD1. J lost 2 bases, V lost 5 bases, and 7 bases had no gene match. Looked up from germline, CDR1 is SGHRS and CDR2 is YFSETQ. The CDR3 length is 15 residues. CDR3 in DNA: TGCGCCAGCAGTTCACAGGGGGCGGGACAAGAGACCCAGTACTTC. Its translation is CASSSQGAGQETQYF. Full variable domain (missing parts from reference TRBV5-1 and TRBJ2-5): KAGVTQTPRYLIKTRGQQVTLSCSPISGHRSVSWYQQTPGQGLQFLFEYFSETQRNKGNFPGRFSGRQFSNSRSEMNVSTLELGDSALYLCASSSQGAGQETQYFGPGTRLLVL.

The V and J genes are TRBV7-9 and TRBJ2-1; D gene ambiguous. Germline V lookup: CDR1 SEHNR, CDR2 FQNEAQ (reference sequence). The ends were cut back, 6 bases at V and 3 bases at J, with 12 bases in the middle. This CDR3 is built from 14 residues. The CDR3 is CASRAGSYYNEQFF. The CDR3 DNA reads as TGTGCCAGCAGGGCAGGATCCTACTACAATGAGCAGTTCTTC.

The CDR3, as DNA: TGCGCCAGCAGCCCTCTCTGGCGGGAGCGTGTCGTCAATGAGCAGTTCTTC. Translating it yields CASSPLWRERVVNEQFF. The chain carries TRBV4-1 and TRBJ2-1, with 7 bases lining up with TRBD2. The CDR3 length is 17 residues. J was trimmed by 6 bases and V by 4 bases; bases with no gene match: 15. The germline gives CDR1 MGHRA, CDR2 YSYEKL.

The chain links TRBV11-2 to TRBJ1-2; 7 bases are a match to TRBD1. Germline V lookup: CDR1 SGHAT, CDR2 FQNNGV. Trimming took 5 bases from V and 6 from J; bases not matched to a gene: 15. The CDR3 length is 16 residues. CDR3 DNA: TGTGCCAGCAGCCGAAGTGGAACAGGGGCATACGATGGCTACACCTTC. Encoded protein: CASSRSGTGAYDGYTF.

This rearrangement joins TRBV20-1 to TRBJ2-5; D gene uncertain. Trimming left V 3 bases short and J 5 bases short, with 13 bases between. The V gene's germline CDR1 is DFQATT and CDR2 SNEGSKA (reference sequence). This CDR3 has 13 amino acids. This chain's CDR3 is CSASKGQPETQYF. Here the CDR3 DNA reads TGCAGTGCTAGTAAGGGCCAGCCGGAGACCCAGTACTTC.

This clonotype was seen more than once but under ten times. This rearrangement joins TRBV9 to TRBJ2-6; D unresolved. Germline assignment: CDR1 SGDLS and CDR2 YYNGEE. V lost 0 bases and J lost 3, with 7 bases in between. The CDR3 loop spans 15 amino acids. The CDR3 bases are TGTGCCAGCAGCGTAGTACACCTTGGGGCCAACGTCCTGACTTTC. Amino acid sequence: CASSVVHLGANVLTF. The whole variable domain, remainder taken from reference TRBV9 and TRBJ2-6, is DSGVTQTPKHLITATGQRVTLRCSPRSGDLSVYWYQQSLDQGLQFLIQYYNGEERAKGNILERFSAQQFPDLHSELNLSSLELGDSALYFCASSVVHLGANVLTFGAGSRLTVL.

V usage is TRBV28 and J usage is TRBJ1-2; D call uncertain. Germline assignment: CDR1 MDHEN and CDR2 SYDVKM. This CDR3 comprises 12 residues. Trimming removed 2 bases from V and 8 bases from J, with 9 bases in between. The CDR3 spells CASSLEISGYTF. The CDR3 DNA is TGTGCCAGCAGTTTAGAGATTAGCGGCTACACCTTC.

This clonotype has just a few counts. The genes are TRBV30 and TRBJ2-6, with D possibly matching TRBD2 (5 bases). The CDR3 is made up of 15 amino acids. Per germline, CDR1 GTSNPN and CDR2 SVGIG (reference sequence). The ends were cut back, 4 bases at V and 8 bases at J, with 18 bases in the middle. This chain's CDR3 is CAWNPRLRGTNVLTF. The CDR3 bases are TGTGCCTGGAACCCCCGGCTGAGAGGGACCAACGTCCTGACTTTC. Drawing the rest from reference TRBV30 and TRBJ2-6, the complete variable domain is SQTIHQWPATLVQPVGSPLSLECTVEGTSNPNLYWYRQAAGRGLQLLFYSVGIGQISSEVPQNLSASRPQDRQFILSSKKLLLSDSGFYLCAWNPRLRGTNVLTFGAGSRLTVL.

The gene calls are TRBV20-1 and TRBJ2-4; 13 bases map to TRBD2. Looked up from germline, CDR1 is DFQATT and CDR2 is SNEGSKA (reference sequence). The CDR3 totals 18 residues. J lost 3 bases, V lost 6 bases, and 14 bases had no gene match. CDR3 bases: TGCAGTGCGTCTCCGGGACTAGCGGGGCGTCGGGGCAAAAACATTCAGTACTTC. This codes for CSASPGLAGRRGKNIQYF.

The V and J genes are TRBV5-3 and TRBJ2-7, with D perhaps TRBD1 (5 bases). TRBV5-3 carries the ORF label, with uncertain function. The CDR3 contains 14 residues. V dropped 4 bases and J dropped 1 base, with 12 bases sitting between them. The CDR3 protein is CARSPPRDSYEQYF. The CDR3 bases are TGTGCCAGAAGCCCACCCAGGGATTCCTACGAGCAGTACTTC.

This clonotype has only a few counts. The V and J genes are TRBV7-2 and TRBJ2-7; D perhaps matches TRBD1 (6 bases). Germline CDR1 is SGHTA and CDR2 is FQGNSA. V was trimmed by 6 bases and J by 3 bases, leaving 15 bases between them. The CDR3 is 14 amino acids. The CDR3 sequence: CASSPRGPLYEQYF. In DNA, the CDR3 is TGTGCCAGCAGTCCCAGGGGCCCCCTCTACGAGCAGTACTTC.

The chain links TRBV27 to TRBJ2-7; 9 bases are shared with TRBD2. The ends lost 6 bases at V and 3 bases at J; junction bases unmatched: 6. This CDR3 region has 14 residues. The V gene's germline CDR1 is MNHEY and CDR2 SMNVEV (reference sequence). The CDR3 here is CASSYTSGLYEQYF. CDR3 nucleotide sequence: TGTGCCAGCAGCTATACTAGCGGGCTCTACGAGCAGTACTTC.

This chain joins TRBV9 and TRBJ2-1; 9 nucleotides line up with TRBD2. There are 16 residues in the CDR3. From germline, CDR1 is SGDLS and CDR2 YYNGEE. Trimming took 2 bases from V and 8 from J; bases not matched to a gene: 11. The CDR3 sequence: CASSVQPGLAGYEQFF. The CDR3 DNA reads as TGTGCCAGCAGCGTCCAACCGGGACTAGCAGGGTATGAGCAGTTCTTC.

The gene calls are TRBV4-2 and TRBJ1-3; TRBD1 is a possible D gene (6 bases). Per germline, CDR1 LGHNA and CDR2 YNFKEQ. V lost 1 base and J lost 0, with 10 bases in between. The CDR3 runs 16 residues. The DNA for the CDR3 is TGTGCCAGCAGCCAAGGGACAGCCGACTCTGGAAACACCATATATTTT. Amino acid sequence: CASSQGTADSGNTIYF.

The V gene is TRBV6-6, the J gene TRBJ2-7, with D possibly being TRBD1 (6 bases). Trimming removed 2 bases at V and 2 bases at J, with 10 bases between. This CDR3 is built from 14 residues. CDR1 and CDR2 from the germline V gene are MNHNY and SVGAGI (reference sequence). CDR3 sequence (DNA): TGTGCCAGCAGTTACACCACAGGGACCTACGAGCAGTACTTC. Translation gives CASSYTTGTYEQYF.